The 7 T cell receptor beta chains in this list originate from one sample, sequenced in a study of OX40 agonist ivuxolimab in advanced cancers. Here immunoSEQ multiplex PCR was the method, and the copy in TCRdb shows in-frame clones only, minus some. This sample has nearly 80,000 clones, with more than 90% found just once. The sequencing used CD4+ or CD8+ T cells sorted from blood, collected in a trial of the OX40 agonist ivuxolimab. Source of these receptors: an adult with an advanced solid tumor such as melanoma, head and neck, liver or kidney cancer.

The chain joins TRBV30 to TRBJ2-1; 13 nucleotides agree with TRBD2. Germline V CDR1 and CDR2: GTSNPN, SVGIG (reference sequence). The CDR3 length is 21 residues. J gave up 3 bases and V 4 bases, and 21 bases lay outside the gene matches. Here the CDR3 DNA reads TGTGCCTGGAACTCAGATCATGTAGGACTAGCGGGAGCCCCGAACTACAATGAGCAGTTCTTC. The encoded protein is CAWNSDHVGLAGAPNYNEQFF. The full variable domain, completed using reference TRBV30 and TRBJ2-1, is SQTIHQWPATLVQPVGSPLSLECTVEGTSNPNLYWYRQAAGRGLQLLFYSVGIGQISSEVPQNLSASRPQDRQFILSSKKLLLSDSGFYLCAWNSDHVGLAGAPNYNEQFFGPGTRLTVL.

CDR3 sequence reads: CASSPPLRATEAFF. In DNA, the CDR3 is TGTGCCAGCAGCCCACCCCTCAGAGCCACTGAAGCTTTCTTT. The rearrangement uses TRBV28 and TRBJ1-1; D unclear. The germline V and J ends were trimmed by 6 bases and 4 bases, with 15 bases remaining between them. The germline CDR1 and CDR2 sequences are MDHEN and SYDVKM. The CDR3 consists of 14 residues.

This chain joins TRBV7-6 and TRBJ2-5; 10 bases match TRBD1. The junction had 8 bases not matched to a gene; V was cut back by 5 bases and J by 5 bases. The CDR3 contains 15 residues. Germline CDR1 reads SGHVS; CDR2 reads FNYEAQ. Here the CDR3 reads CASSTGQGNLETQYF. CDR3 DNA sequence: TGTGCCAGCAGCACGGGACAGGGGAATTTGGAGACCCAGTACTTC.

The V call is TRBV6-5, the J call TRBJ2-5, with D uncertain. CDR1 and CDR2 (germline): MNHEY, SVGAGI. The CDR3 contains 11 residues. Trimming shortened V by 5 bases and J by 1 base, and 2 bases separated the two germline ends. CDR3 sequence: CASSGQETQYF. CDR3 DNA sequence: TGTGCCAGCAGTGGCCAAGAGACCCAGTACTTC.

J is TRBJ2-1 and V is TRBV14; 10 nucleotides match TRBD1. J gave up 7 bases and V 2 bases, and 8 bases lay outside the gene matches. CDR1 is SGHDN and CDR2 is FVKESK in the germline V gene. CDR3 length: 16 amino acids. CDR3 region: CASSQFRGQGKNEQFF. As DNA, the CDR3 is TGTGCCAGCAGCCAATTCCGGGGACAGGGGAAGAATGAGCAGTTCTTC.

This sequence joins TRBV18 and TRBJ2-1, with 9 bases identical to TRBD1. CDR3 length: 16 amino acids. After removal of 2 bases from V and 5 bases from J, the junction contained 7 bases not matched to a gene. Germline CDR1 KGHSH, CDR2 LQKENI. CDR3 coding DNA: TGTGCCAGCTCACCAAAGGCGGGACAGGGACACAATGAGCAGTTCTTC. Translated: CASSPKAGQGHNEQFF.

The CDR3 DNA follows: TGTGCCAGCTCACCAGCTGGAGAGGTGGCAAACATTCAGTACTTC. This gives the protein CASSPAGEVANIQYF. J is TRBJ2-4 and V is TRBV18; D not certain. Germline values: CDR1 KGHSH, CDR2 LQKENI. Trimming removed 2 bases from V and 6 bases from J, with 14 bases in between. This CDR3 region has 15 residues.